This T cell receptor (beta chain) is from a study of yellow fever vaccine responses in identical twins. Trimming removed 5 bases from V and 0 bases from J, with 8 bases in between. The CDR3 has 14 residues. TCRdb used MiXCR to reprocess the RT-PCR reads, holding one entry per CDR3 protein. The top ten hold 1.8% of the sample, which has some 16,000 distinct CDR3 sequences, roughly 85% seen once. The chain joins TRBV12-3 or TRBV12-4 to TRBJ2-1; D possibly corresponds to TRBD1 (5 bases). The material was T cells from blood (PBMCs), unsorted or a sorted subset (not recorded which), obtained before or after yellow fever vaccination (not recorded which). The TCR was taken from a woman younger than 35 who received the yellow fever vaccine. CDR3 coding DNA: TGTGCCAGCAGTCAGGGTAGCTCCTACAATGAGCAGTTCTTC. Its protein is CASSQGSSYNEQFF.